A selection of T cell receptor beta chains follows, all from one sample in a study of T-cell reconstitution after alpha-beta-depleted transplantation in children. TCRdb fed the PCR reads into MiXCR, producing one record per CDR3 protein. The profile shows 550,000 to 600,000 distinct CDR3 sequences, about 23% of them singletons. The specimen comprised PBMCs, mostly from graft donor cells, sampled 360 days after TCRalphabeta/CD19-depleted stem cell transplant. The receptors stem from a boy under two years old who had a stem cell transplant for acute myeloid leukemia, so the T cells may come from the graft donor. Both conserved end residues are part of each CDR3. Fields, in order: clone size, V gene, J gene, D gene, CDR3 protein, CDR3 DNA. The D gene is left open where the match is weak. Size is omitted from some rows. Given values are once, few, many or a class for expanded clones.

clone size: .
V gene: TRBV6-5
J gene: TRBJ1-2
D gene: .
CDR3 protein: CASSYSPDPYYGYTF
CDR3 DNA: TGTGCCAGCAGTTACTCGCCGGACCCATACTATGGCTACACCTTC

clone size: .
V gene: TRBV6-6
J gene: TRBJ2-1
D gene: TRBD2
CDR3 protein: CASGAGGRNEQFF
CDR3 DNA: TGTGCCAGCGGAGCGGGGGGGCGGAATGAGCAGTTCTTC

clone size: many
V gene: TRBV11-2
J gene: TRBJ2-3
D gene: TRBD2
CDR3 protein: CASSLAGGRPDTQYF
CDR3 DNA: TGTGCCAGCAGCTTAGCGGGGGGGCGCCCAGATACGCAGTATTTT

clone size: .
V gene: TRBV11-2
J gene: TRBJ2-5
D gene: .
CDR3 protein: CASRVTAETQYF
CDR3 DNA: TGTGCCAGCAGGGTGACGGCAGAGACCCAGTACTTC

clone size: once
V gene: TRBV4-1
J gene: TRBJ1-1
D gene: TRBD1
CDR3 protein: CASSQDGRQGKTEAFF
CDR3 DNA: TGCGCCAGCAGCCAAGATGGGAGACAGGGGAAGACTGAAGCTTTCTTT

clone size: many
V gene: TRBV28
J gene: TRBJ1-1
D gene: .
CDR3 protein: CASSSFPKNTEAFF
CDR3 DNA: TGTGCCAGCAGTTCGTTCCCCAAGAACACTGAAGCTTTCTTT

clone size: .
V gene: TRBV10-2
J gene: TRBJ2-1
D gene: TRBD2
CDR3 protein: CASREALAGPRDEQFF
CDR3 DNA: TGCGCCAGCAGGGAAGCCTTAGCGGGGCCACGGGATGAGCAGTTCTTC

clone size: many
V gene: TRBV4-3
J gene: TRBJ2-2
D gene: .
CDR3 protein: CASSQDPSTGELFF
CDR3 DNA: TGCGCCAGCAGCCAAGATCCAAGTACCGGGGAGCTGTTTTTT

clone size: .
V gene: TRBV7-8
J gene: TRBJ2-1
D gene: TRBD2
CDR3 protein: CASSLAMTSGGFYEQFF
CDR3 DNA: TGTGCCAGCAGCTTAGCCATGACTAGCGGGGGTTTCTATGAGCAGTTCTTC

clone size: .
V gene: TRBV18
J gene: TRBJ2-7
D gene: .
CDR3 protein: CASSPSGGKYEQYF
CDR3 DNA: TGTGCCAGCTCACCATCCGGGGGCAAGTACGAGCAGTACTTC

clone size: .
V gene: TRBV20-1
J gene: TRBJ2-7
D gene: .
CDR3 protein: CSARDFREPANEQYF
CDR3 DNA: TGCAGTGCTAGAGATTTTCGGGAACCGGCCAACGAGCAGTACTTC

clone size: .
V gene: TRBV5-1
J gene: TRBJ2-1
D gene: TRBD2
CDR3 protein: CASSLKTPGLGPGEQFF
CDR3 DNA: TGCGCCAGCAGCTTAAAAACGCCGGGACTAGGACCCGGTGAGCAGTTCTTC

clone size: many
V gene: TRBV4-3
J gene: TRBJ2-7
D gene: .
CDR3 protein: CASSQVNGEQYF
CDR3 DNA: TGCGCCAGCAGCCAAGTTAATGGAGAGCAGTACTTC

clone size: .
V gene: TRBV18
J gene: TRBJ1-1
D gene: .
CDR3 protein: CASSDRLGETEAFF
CDR3 DNA: TGTGCCAGCTCCGACCGTCTGGGGGAAACTGAAGCTTTCTTT

clone size: many
V gene: TRBV6-5
J gene: TRBJ1-1
D gene: .
CDR3 protein: CASSSSGFRRDTEAFF
CDR3 DNA: TGTGCCAGCAGTTCGTCAGGATTCCGGAGGGACACTGAAGCTTTCTTT

clone size: many
V gene: TRBV20-1
J gene: TRBJ2-3
D gene: TRBD2
CDR3 protein: CSAISGPNTDTQYF
CDR3 DNA: TGCAGTGCTATTAGCGGGCCTAACACAGATACGCAGTATTTT

clone size: few
V gene: TRBV6-1
J gene: TRBJ1-3
D gene: .
CDR3 protein: CASSPTRSSGNTIYF
CDR3 DNA: TGTGCCAGCAGTCCCACACGGAGTTCTGGAAACACCATATATTTT

clone size: many
V gene: TRBV4-3
J gene: TRBJ2-7
D gene: .
CDR3 protein: CASSQDAGFNYEQYF
CDR3 DNA: TGCGCCAGCAGCCAAGATGCCGGGTTTAACTACGAGCAGTACTTC

clone size: .
V gene: TRBV6-5
J gene: TRBJ1-3
D gene: .
CDR3 protein: CASSYSGGTGNTIYF
CDR3 DNA: TGTGCCAGCAGTTACTCGGGGGGTACCGGAAACACCATATATTTT

clone size: many
V gene: TRBV12-3/TRBV12-4
J gene: TRBJ2-5
D gene: .
CDR3 protein: CASSDPVYRAETQYF
CDR3 DNA: TGTGCCAGCAGCGACCCGGTTTACAGGGCAGAGACCCAGTACTTC

clone size: few
V gene: TRBV4-2
J gene: TRBJ2-5
D gene: TRBD1
CDR3 protein: CASSQTGTGWAAVETQYF
CDR3 DNA: TGTGCCAGCAGCCAAACCGGGACAGGGTGGGCGGCGGTGGAGACCCAGTACTTC

clone size: .
V gene: TRBV5-1
J gene: TRBJ2-2
D gene: TRBD2
CDR3 protein: CASSFLAVGNTGELFF
CDR3 DNA: TGCGCCAGCAGCTTCCTAGCGGTGGGGAACACCGGGGAGCTGTTTTTT

clone size: .
V gene: TRBV20-1
J gene: TRBJ2-3
D gene: .
CDR3 protein: CSARDIPTRSGSTDTQYF
CDR3 DNA: TGCAGTGCTAGAGATATACCGACGAGGAGCGGGAGCACAGATACGCAGTATTTT

clone size: .
V gene: TRBV5-1
J gene: TRBJ2-5
D gene: .
CDR3 protein: CASSSDPTETQYF
CDR3 DNA: TGCGCCAGCAGCTCGGACCCCACGGAGACCCAGTACTTC

clone size: .
V gene: TRBV9
J gene: TRBJ2-7
D gene: .
CDR3 protein: CASSVGNARIGEQYF
CDR3 DNA: TGTGCCAGCAGCGTAGGTAATGCGCGGATCGGCGAGCAGTACTTC

clone size: few
V gene: TRBV15
J gene: TRBJ2-1
D gene: TRBD2
CDR3 protein: CATSSLWTSGGAGEQFF
CDR3 DNA: TGTGCCACCAGCAGTCTTTGGACTAGCGGGGGGGCGGGTGAGCAGTTCTTC

clone size: few
V gene: TRBV12-3/TRBV12-4
J gene: TRBJ2-5
D gene: .
CDR3 protein: CASSPRGTQYF
CDR3 DNA: TGTGCCAGCAGCCCCCGGGGGACCCAGTACTTC

clone size: many
V gene: TRBV5-8
J gene: TRBJ2-5
D gene: .
CDR3 protein: CASSTGTPKGETQYF
CDR3 DNA: TGTGCCAGCAGCACCGGGACTCCGAAGGGGGAGACCCAGTACTTC

clone size: few
V gene: TRBV6-1
J gene: TRBJ1-4
D gene: .
CDR3 protein: CASSQGFVDEKLFF
CDR3 DNA: TGTGCCAGCAGCCAAGGGTTCGTGGATGAAAAACTGTTTTTT

clone size: many
V gene: TRBV20-1
J gene: TRBJ2-1
D gene: .
CDR3 protein: CSARGYNEQFF
CDR3 DNA: TGCAGTGCTAGAGGTTACAATGAGCAGTTCTTC

clone size: .
V gene: TRBV15
J gene: TRBJ1-2
D gene: .
CDR3 protein: CATSRDRESSYGYTF
CDR3 DNA: TGTGCCACCAGCAGAGATCGAGAGAGTAGCTATGGCTACACCTTC

clone size: many
V gene: TRBV7-2
J gene: TRBJ2-5
D gene: .
CDR3 protein: CASSSQGWQETQYF
CDR3 DNA: TGTGCCAGCAGCTCCCAGGGATGGCAAGAGACCCAGTACTTC

clone size: .
V gene: TRBV12-3/TRBV12-4
J gene: TRBJ2-5
D gene: TRBD2
CDR3 protein: CASSFTSGGFSETQYF
CDR3 DNA: TGTGCCAGCAGTTTCACTAGCGGGGGGTTCTCAGAGACCCAGTACTTC

clone size: few
V gene: TRBV14
J gene: TRBJ1-2
D gene: .
CDR3 protein: CASSQQPQSNIYGYTF
CDR3 DNA: TGTGCCAGCAGCCAACAACCGCAGTCCAATATTTATGGCTACACCTTC

clone size: .
V gene: TRBV5-1
J gene: TRBJ1-5
D gene: .
CDR3 protein: CASSLDGNSNQPQHF
CDR3 DNA: TGCGCCAGCAGCTTGGACGGGAATAGCAATCAGCCCCAGCATTTT

clone size: many
V gene: TRBV5-6
J gene: TRBJ1-5
D gene: .
CDR3 protein: CASSFFGFGNQPQHF
CDR3 DNA: TGTGCCAGCAGCTTTTTCGGGTTTGGCAATCAGCCCCAGCATTTT

clone size: many
V gene: TRBV12-3/TRBV12-4
J gene: TRBJ2-1
D gene: .
CDR3 protein: CASSQLGGRYNEQFF
CDR3 DNA: TGTGCCAGCAGTCAGCTGGGGGGAAGATACAATGAGCAGTTCTTC

clone size: .
V gene: TRBV5-1
J gene: TRBJ2-1
D gene: TRBD2
CDR3 protein: CASSSRTSGGEYEQFF
CDR3 DNA: TGCGCCAGCAGCTCTAGGACTAGCGGGGGGGAGTATGAGCAGTTCTTC

clone size: many
V gene: TRBV12-3/TRBV12-4
J gene: TRBJ1-5
D gene: TRBD1
CDR3 protein: CASSPTGASNQPQHF
CDR3 DNA: TGTGCCAGCAGTCCGACAGGGGCCTCCAATCAGCCCCAGCATTTT

clone size: .
V gene: TRBV6-1
J gene: TRBJ1-1
D gene: TRBD1
CDR3 protein: CASSVRTGGTEAFF
CDR3 DNA: TGTGCCAGCAGTGTCAGGACAGGGGGCACTGAAGCTTTCTTT

clone size: .
V gene: TRBV25-1
J gene: TRBJ1-6
D gene: .
CDR3 protein: CASRAPGVEGRNSPLHF
CDR3 DNA: TGTGCCAGCAGGGCTCCAGGGGTGGAGGGACGTAATTCACCCCTCCACTTT

clone size: few
V gene: TRBV5-1
J gene: TRBJ2-5
D gene: .
CDR3 protein: CASSISASEETQYF
CDR3 DNA: TGCGCCAGCAGCATATCAGCCTCAGAAGAGACCCAGTACTTC

clone size: many
V gene: TRBV24-1
J gene: TRBJ2-1
D gene: .
CDR3 protein: CATSVTGRTSYNEQFF
CDR3 DNA: TGTGCCACCAGTGTAACAGGGAGAACCTCCTACAATGAGCAGTTCTTC

clone size: few
V gene: TRBV6-5
J gene: TRBJ2-7
D gene: .
CDR3 protein: CASSYTAVRSYEQYF
CDR3 DNA: TGTGCCAGCAGTTATACAGCTGTTCGTTCCTACGAGCAGTACTTC

clone size: many
V gene: TRBV28
J gene: TRBJ1-6
D gene: .
CDR3 protein: CASKYTGEGSPLHF
CDR3 DNA: TGTGCCAGCAAATACACGGGGGAAGGGTCACCCCTCCACTTT

clone size: .
V gene: TRBV27
J gene: TRBJ2-6
D gene: .
CDR3 protein: CASTSEGAGANVLTF
CDR3 DNA: TGTGCCAGCACTAGTGAGGGTGCTGGGGCCAACGTCCTGACTTTC

clone size: many
V gene: TRBV19
J gene: TRBJ2-3
D gene: .
CDR3 protein: CASSIRTASTDTQYF
CDR3 DNA: TGTGCCAGTAGTATTCGGACAGCTAGCACAGATACGCAGTATTTT

clone size: .
V gene: TRBV9
J gene: TRBJ2-1
D gene: .
CDR3 protein: CASSVGLTLYNEQFF
CDR3 DNA: TGTGCCAGCAGCGTAGGACTAACCCTATACAATGAGCAGTTCTTC

clone size: few
V gene: TRBV12-3/TRBV12-4
J gene: TRBJ2-5
D gene: TRBD1
CDR3 protein: CASRPTGAIRETQYF
CDR3 DNA: TGTGCCAGCCGCCCTACAGGGGCAATAAGAGAGACCCAGTACTTC

clone size: few
V gene: TRBV20-1
J gene: TRBJ2-3
D gene: .
CDR3 protein: CSARDRGHFLHTDTQYF
CDR3 DNA: TGCAGTGCTAGAGATAGGGGACACTTTCTACACACAGATACGCAGTATTTT

clone size: few
V gene: TRBV20-1
J gene: TRBJ2-1
D gene: TRBD2
CDR3 protein: CSARISGGAINEQFF
CDR3 DNA: TGCAGTGCTAGGATCAGCGGGGGGGCGATAAATGAGCAGTTCTTC

clone size: few
V gene: TRBV15
J gene: TRBJ2-1
D gene: TRBD1
CDR3 protein: CATSRDRDSSYNEQFF
CDR3 DNA: TGTGCCACCAGCAGAGATCGGGACAGCTCCTACAATGAGCAGTTCTTC

clone size: few
V gene: TRBV28
J gene: TRBJ1-1
D gene: .
CDR3 protein: CASSLTETEAFF
CDR3 DNA: TGTGCCAGCAGTTTAACCGAGACTGAAGCTTTCTTT

clone size: .
V gene: TRBV6-2/TRBV6-3
J gene: TRBJ1-1
D gene: .
CDR3 protein: CASSGWRQVSEAFF
CDR3 DNA: TGTGCCAGCAGCGGTTGGAGGCAGGTCTCTGAAGCTTTCTTT

clone size: .
V gene: TRBV7-3
J gene: TRBJ2-1
D gene: TRBD1
CDR3 protein: CASSLGDSDNEQFF
CDR3 DNA: TGTGCCAGCAGCTTAGGGGACAGCGACAATGAGCAGTTCTTC

clone size: few
V gene: TRBV24-1
J gene: TRBJ2-1
D gene: TRBD2
CDR3 protein: CATSGTSPLNEQFF
CDR3 DNA: TGTGCCACCAGTGGGACTAGCCCGCTCAATGAGCAGTTCTTC

clone size: few
V gene: TRBV11-1
J gene: TRBJ2-1
D gene: .
CDR3 protein: CASSLLLHDRLSYNEQFF
CDR3 DNA: TGTGCCAGCAGCTTATTGCTACACGACAGACTCTCCTACAATGAGCAGTTCTTC

clone size: .
V gene: TRBV12-3/TRBV12-4
J gene: TRBJ2-7
D gene: .
CDR3 protein: CASSPYSPGRAYEQYF
CDR3 DNA: TGTGCCAGCAGCCCTTATTCGCCGGGACGGGCCTACGAGCAGTACTTC

clone size: .
V gene: TRBV10-3
J gene: TRBJ2-3
D gene: TRBD2
CDR3 protein: CAISGGELDTQYF
CDR3 DNA: TGTGCCATCAGCGGGGGGGAGCTAGATACGCAGTATTTT